The 28 T cell receptor beta chains in this list originate from one sample, sequenced in a study of T cell responses to AZD1222 COVID-19 vaccine. Sequencing used immunoSEQ multiplex PCR; TCRdb keeps in-frame clones, though not all of them. The profile shows 120,000 or so clones, around 84% of them singletons. The specimen was peripheral blood, collected on day 0 of AZD1222 vaccination. Source of these receptors: an adult in good health.

This clone was recorded a few times. The V gene is TRBV3-1 (or the pseudogene TRBV3-2), the J gene TRBJ1-5; tentatively, D is TRBD1 (6 bases). The V gene's germline CDR1 is LGHDT and CDR2 YNNKEL (reference sequence). Trimming stripped 2 bases from V and 7 bases from J, with 12 bases between. The CDR3 loop spans 14 amino acids. The CDR3 region is CASSQQGGTQPQHF. CDR3 sequence (DNA): TGTGCCAGCAGCCAACAAGGGGGGACGCAGCCCCAGCATTTT.

The V gene is TRBV10-2, the J gene TRBJ1-5; D unresolved. From germline, CDR1 is WSHSY and CDR2 SAAADI. Between the trimmed V and J ends, which lost 10 bases and 4 bases, there was a span of 11 bases. This CDR3 is built from 12 residues. This CDR3 is CATSFPNQPQHF. The CDR3 DNA reads as TGCGCCACCTCGTTCCCAAATCAGCCCCAGCATTTT.

The gene calls are TRBV30 and TRBJ1-5, with 7 bases fitting TRBD1. Germline V gene data show CDR1 as GTSNPN and CDR2 as SVGIG (reference sequence). The V segment lost 4 bases and the J segment 0 bases; nucleotides outside the gene matches: 6. The CDR3 is made up of 15 amino acids. Written as DNA, the CDR3 is TGTGCCTGGACACCGGGGGACAGTAGCAATCAGCCCCAGCATTTT. It encodes CAWTPGDSSNQPQHF.

This rearrangement joins TRBV10-3 to TRBJ1-2, with D uncertain. Trimming stripped 3 bases from V and 3 bases from J, with 8 bases between. Germline CDR1 ENHRY, CDR2 SYGVKD. The CDR3 spans 13 residues. The CDR3 DNA reads TGTGCCATCAGTGACAGAGGAGACTATGGCTACACCTTC. Residues: CAISDRGDYGYTF.

This clone was detected once. The V gene is TRBV18, the J gene TRBJ2-7; D remains ambiguous. CDR1 KGHSH and CDR2 LQKENI come from the germline V gene. This CDR3 has 13 amino acids. Trimming shortened V by 6 bases and J by 4 bases, and 13 bases separated the two germline ends. The CDR3 here is CASSAVGTYEQYF. The CDR3 bases are TGTGCCAGCTCCGCCGTGGGCACTTACGAGCAGTACTTC.

J is TRBJ1-5 and V is TRBV9, with D possibly TRBD1 on 5 matching bases. CDR3 length: 19 residues. From germline, CDR1 is SGDLS and CDR2 YYNGEE. The V gene lost 2 bases and the J gene lost 2 bases, with 23 bases spanning the gap. CDR3 DNA sequence: TGTGCCAGCAGCGTTTTAGACGCAGCCATTGACAGCGGCAATCAGCCCCAGCATTTT. Its translation: CASSVLDAAIDSGNQPQHF.

V usage is TRBV7-6 and J usage is TRBJ2-3; TRBD2 matches at 12 bases. The ends lost 0 bases at V and 6 bases at J; junction bases unmatched: 7. The CDR3 covers 17 residues. Germline V gives CDR1 SGHVS, CDR2 FNYEAQ. In DNA form, the CDR3 reads TGTGCCAGCAGCTTAGCTACTAGCGGGGGGCCTCTGGATACGCAGTATTTT. Protein product: CASSLATSGGPLDTQYF.

The V call is TRBV29-1, the J call TRBJ2-7; 11 bases fit TRBD2. Trimming took 7 bases from V and 0 from J; bases not matched to a gene: 8. CDR3 length: 15 amino acids. The germline CDR1 and CDR2 sequences are SQVTM and ANQGSEA. CDR3 residues: CSARLAGLNSYEQYF. The DNA for the CDR3 is TGCAGCGCTCGACTAGCGGGGCTTAACTCCTACGAGCAGTACTTC.

This clone was recorded only once. The chain uses TRBV5-1 and TRBJ1-4, with TRBD1 as a possible D gene (6 bases). From germline, CDR1 is SGHRS and CDR2 YFSETQ. The V end lost 5 bases, the J end lost 0 bases, and 8 bases lay between the germline ends. CDR3 length equals 14 residues. Here the CDR3 reads CASRPGATNEKLFF. In DNA, the CDR3 is TGCGCCAGCAGGCCAGGGGCAACTAATGAAAAACTGTTTTTT.

This clone has more than one count but fewer than ten. The V and J genes are TRBV7-2 and TRBJ1-5; 10 nucleotides match TRBD1. Losses at the gene ends were 5 bases for V and 5 bases for J; bases not matched to a gene: 6. This CDR3 is 15 amino acids long. CDR1 SGHTA and CDR2 FQGNSA come from the germline V gene. DNA for the CDR3: TGTGCCAGCAGCCCAGGACAGGGGGAACATCAGCCCCAGCATTTT. Translating gives CASSPGQGEHQPQHF.

The chain has TRBV19 and TRBJ1-4; D gene ambiguous. The CDR3 is 12 residues long. V was shortened by 10 bases and J by 12 bases, with 18 bases between the two germline ends. Germline V lookup: CDR1 LNHDA, CDR2 SQIVND (reference sequence). CDR3 amino acids: CATGSRGRELFF. The DNA for the CDR3 is TGTGCCACGGGAAGTCGGGGTCGAGAACTGTTTTTT.

The chain has TRBV6-4 and TRBJ1-1, with 8 bases matching TRBD1. CDR1 and CDR2 (germline): MRHNA, SNTAGT. The CDR3 consists of 14 residues. J was trimmed by 4 bases and V by 6 bases; bases with no gene match: 7. The CDR3 is CASRPTGTGTEAFF. In nucleotides, the CDR3 is TGTGCCAGCAGGCCGACAGGGACAGGCACTGAAGCTTTCTTT.

The J gene is TRBJ2-3, the V gene TRBV4-1; 12 nucleotides match TRBD1. V lost 8 bases and J lost 1; bases outside the gene matches: 1. CDR1 is MGHRA, CDR2 YSYEKL, per germline. The CDR3 contains 14 residues. As DNA, the CDR3 is TGCGCCAGCCGGGACAGGGGGCGCACAGATACGCAGTATTTT. It is translated as CASRDRGRTDTQYF.

The chain recombines TRBV9 with TRBJ2-1; D may be TRBD2 (5 bases). CDR1 and CDR2 (germline): SGDLS, YYNGEE. V lost 4 bases to trimming and J lost 0 bases, with 11 bases between them. The CDR3 runs 15 residues. The CDR3 here is CASSPSGSSYNEQFF. As DNA, the CDR3 is TGTGCCAGCAGCCCGAGCGGCAGCTCCTACAATGAGCAGTTCTTC.

This clone occurred once. A junction boundary mismatches the germline segment, possibly from a read error. The rearrangement joins TRBV28 to TRBJ1-2, with D uncertain. CDR3 length: 13 amino acids. Germline lookup yields CDR1 MDHEN and CDR2 SYDVKM. DNA of the CDR3: TGTGCCAGCCGTTTCGGCAGCTTCTATGGCTACACCTTC. Translated, it gives CASRFGSFYGYTF.

The chain carries TRBV15 and TRBJ2-2; D might be TRBD1 (5 bases). Between the trimmed V and J ends, which lost 4 bases and 5 bases, there was a span of 8 bases. Germline CDR1 and CDR2: LNHNV and YYDKDF (reference sequence). The CDR3 has 13 residues. The CDR3 coding sequence is TGTGCCACCAGCATCGACAGAACCGGGGAGCTGTTTTTT. Encoded protein: CATSIDRTGELFF. Based on the CDR3 plus reference TRBV15 and TRBJ2-2, the full variable domain is DAMVIQNPRYQVTQFGKPVTLSCSQTLNHNVMYWYQQKSSQAPKLLFHYYDKDFNNEADTPDNFQSRRPNTSFCFLDIRSPGLGDTAMYLCATSIDRTGELFFGEGSRLTVL.

This clone was seen a handful of times. The rearrangement uses TRBV5-4 and TRBJ1-3, with D perhaps matching TRBD1 (5 bases). The germline CDR1 and CDR2 sequences are SGHNT and YYREEE (reference sequence). This CDR3 contains 12 residues. V dropped 10 bases and J dropped 1 base, with 9 bases sitting between them. CDR3 DNA sequence: TGTGCCGCCCGGGGGTCTGGAAACACCATATATTTT. Its translation is CAARGSGNTIYF.

This sequence joins TRBV5-1 and TRBJ2-3; 9 bases fit TRBD1. Germline values: CDR1 SGHRS, CDR2 YFSETQ. CDR3 length: 16 residues. V was pared by 0 bases and J by 3 bases, with 5 bases of the junction left unmatched. The CDR3 sequence is CASSLEGTGTTDTQYF. The CDR3 DNA follows: TGCGCCAGCAGCTTGGAGGGGACAGGGACAACAGATACGCAGTATTTT. Full variable domain (outside the CDR3, taken from reference TRBV5-1 and TRBJ2-3): KAGVTQTPRYLIKTRGQQVTLSCSPISGHRSVSWYQQTPGQGLQFLFEYFSETQRNKGNFPGRFSGRQFSNSRSEMNVSTLELGDSALYLCASSLEGTGTTDTQYFGPGTRLTVL.

The chain combines TRBV2 with TRBJ1-3; a weak D match, TRBD1 (6 bases). The germline gives CDR1 SNHLY, CDR2 FYNNEI. Trimming removed 7 bases at V and 4 bases at J, with 20 bases between. This CDR3 is built from 16 residues. The CDR3 is CASTPGGQGRGNTIYF. The DNA for the CDR3 is TGTGCCAGCACCCCCGGGGGGCAGGGCCGGGGAAACACCATATATTTT.

The V call is TRBV5-1, the J call TRBJ2-7, with 9 bases that match TRBD1. This CDR3 has 15 residues. The V gene end was trimmed by 0 bases and the J gene end by 3 bases; junction bases not matched to a gene: 4. The germline gives CDR1 SGHRS, CDR2 YFSETQ. CDR3 sequence (DNA): TGCGCCAGCAGCTTGGTCGTGACAGGGGGCTACGAGCAGTACTTC. Protein product: CASSLVVTGGYEQYF.

The chain links TRBV5-1 to TRBJ2-3; 8 bases align to TRBD2. The length of the CDR3 is 13 residues. V lost 4 bases to trimming and J lost 4 bases; unmatched junction nucleotides: 2. CDR1 is SGHRS and CDR2 is YFSETQ in the germline V gene. The CDR3 coding sequence is TGCGCCAGCAGCCTACTAGCGGCAGATACGCAGTATTTT. Translating gives CASSLLAADTQYF.

The gene calls are TRBV12-2 and TRBJ1-4. TRBV12-2 is a pseudogene. The CDR3 contains 18 residues. The CDR3 sequence is CASRPGGQTFTTNEKLFF. The DNA for the CDR3 is TGTGCAAGTCGCCCCGGAGGCCAGACCTTTACAACTAATGAAAAACTGTTTTTT.

The V call is TRBV18, the J call TRBJ1-2; D is uncertain. This CDR3 contains 14 residues. V lost 5 bases to trimming and J lost 4 bases, with 14 bases between them. Germline CDR1 and CDR2: KGHSH and LQKENI. The CDR3 spells CASSARPEAYGYTF. CDR3 coding DNA: TGTGCCAGCTCAGCGAGGCCGGAGGCCTATGGCTACACCTTC.

The chain recombines TRBV6-5 with TRBJ1-1, with a tentative D call TRBD1 (5 bases). The CDR3 consists of 12 residues. The germline V gene has CDR1 MNHEY and CDR2 SVGAGI. V was cut by 2 bases and J by 6 bases, with 7 bases left in between. CDR3 region: CASSYRGAEAFF. The CDR3 DNA reads TGTGCCAGCAGTTACAGGGGTGCTGAAGCTTTCTTT.

The chain carries TRBV19 and TRBJ2-1; D is unclear. V lost 5 bases and J lost 0, with 5 bases in between. In germline, CDR1 is LNHDA, CDR2 SQIVND (reference sequence). This CDR3 has 13 residues. The DNA for the CDR3 is TGTGCCAGTAGTTACAGCTCCTACAATGAGCAGTTCTTC. Translation: CASSYSSYNEQFF. The complete variable domain, with remaining parts taken from reference TRBV19 and TRBJ2-1, reads DGGITQSPKYLFRKEGQNVTLSCEQNLNHDAMYWYRQDPGQGLRLIYYSQIVNDFQKGDIAEGYSVSREKKESFPLTVTSAQKNPTAFYLCASSYSSYNEQFFGPGTRLTVL.

This CDR3 is CASRSSVRGNEQFF. The CDR3 nucleotides read TGTGCCAGCAGATCCAGCGTTCGGGGGAATGAGCAGTTCTTC. The genes are TRBV2 and TRBJ2-1, with a weak D call TRBD2 (6 bases). Germline V gene sequence: CDR1 SNHLY, CDR2 FYNNEI. The CDR3 extends over 14 amino acids. Deletions cut 6 bases from V and 7 bases from J, with 16 bases between.

V is TRBV28 and J is TRBJ2-2; TRBD2 matches 13 bases. Germline CDR1 MDHEN, CDR2 SYDVKM. V lost 10 bases to trimming and J lost 4 bases; unmatched junction nucleotides: 9. The CDR3 is 16 residues long. CDR3 in amino acids: CATRLAGGLGTGELFF. CDR3 bases: TGTGCCACCCGACTAGCGGGGGGCCTTGGCACCGGGGAGCTGTTTTTT.

CDR3 DNA sequence: TGTGCCAGCAGTACTGTAGGGCCGGAGACCCAGTACTTC. Translation gives CASSTVGPETQYF. V gene TRBV6-5 combines with J gene TRBJ2-5; D is uncertain. Germline loops: CDR1 MNHEY, CDR2 SVGAGI. V gave up 5 bases and J gave up 5 bases, with 12 bases separating them. The CDR3 totals 13 residues.